The clone carrying this T cell receptor beta chain was observed a few times. What it recognizes is unknown. Each donor had 9 to 10 milliliters of peripheral blood drawn. Researchers report isolating at least 7 million PBMCs per sample. This record belongs to a study of blood T cells in healthy people across ages. On the study more broadly: Capture via template switching afforded approximately one barcoded beta molecule per two T cells.

Together with a sample-barcoded 5' primer, a J-beta primer mix was included in a second PCR lasting roughly 6 to 12 cycles. TCRdb re-called the 5' RACE reads through MiXCR, storing one row per CDR3 protein. Of about a million distinct CDR3 sequences in the sample, around 54% are singletons; the top ten hold about a fifth. V lost 2 bases and J lost 5, with 18 bases in between. CDR1 and CDR2 from the germline V gene are MGHRA and YSYEKL. The CDR3 totals 16 residues. Study-level results: A conclusive naive versus antigen-experienced comparison was prevented by the unsorted PBMCs.

The source material was blood. The chain is built from TRBV4-1 and TRBJ2-5; the D gene is possibly TRBD1 (6 bases). The TCR was taken from a woman aged 55-75 years in good health. In nucleotides, the CDR3 is TGCGCCAGCAGCCAAACCGGGACACCCACTACGGAGACCCAGTACTTC. Translated, it gives CASSQTGTPTTETQYF.